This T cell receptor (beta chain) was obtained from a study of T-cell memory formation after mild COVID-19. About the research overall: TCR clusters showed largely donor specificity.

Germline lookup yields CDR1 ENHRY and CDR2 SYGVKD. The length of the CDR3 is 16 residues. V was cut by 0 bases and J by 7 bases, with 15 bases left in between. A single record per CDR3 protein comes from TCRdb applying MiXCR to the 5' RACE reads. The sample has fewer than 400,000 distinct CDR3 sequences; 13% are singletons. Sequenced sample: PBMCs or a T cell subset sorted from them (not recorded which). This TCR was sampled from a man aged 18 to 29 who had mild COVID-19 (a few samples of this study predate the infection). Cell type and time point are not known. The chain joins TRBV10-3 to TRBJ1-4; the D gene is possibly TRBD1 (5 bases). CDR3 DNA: TGTGCCATCAGTGAGTCGCTCGGGGGACCAACTGAAAAACTGTTTTTT. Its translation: CAISESLGGPTEKLFF.